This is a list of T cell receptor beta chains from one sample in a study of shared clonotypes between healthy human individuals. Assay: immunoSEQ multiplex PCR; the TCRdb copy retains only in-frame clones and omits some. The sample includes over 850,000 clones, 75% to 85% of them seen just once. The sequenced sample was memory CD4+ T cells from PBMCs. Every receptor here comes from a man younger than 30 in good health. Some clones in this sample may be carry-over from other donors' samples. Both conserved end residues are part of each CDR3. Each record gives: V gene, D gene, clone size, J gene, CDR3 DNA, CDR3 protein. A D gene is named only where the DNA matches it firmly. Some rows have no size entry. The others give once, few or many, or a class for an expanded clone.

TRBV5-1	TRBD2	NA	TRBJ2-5	TGCGCCAGCAGCTGGGGGACTAGCGGGAGGGCGAGTGGAGAGACCCAGTACTTC	CASSWGTSGRASGETQYF
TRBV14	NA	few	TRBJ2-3	TGTGCCAGCAGCCAAGAACGAAGTACAGATACGCAGTATTTT	CASSQERSTDTQYF
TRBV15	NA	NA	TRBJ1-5	TGTGCCACCAGCCAAACTAGCAATCAGCCCCAGCATTTT	CATSQTSNQPQHF
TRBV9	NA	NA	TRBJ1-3	TGTGCCAGCAGCGCGCGAGGGGGAAACACCATATATTTT	CASSARGGNTIYF
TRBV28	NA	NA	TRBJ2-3	TGTGCCAGCAGTTTCCAGGGGAAAGGCACAGATACGCAGTATTTT	CASSFQGKGTDTQYF
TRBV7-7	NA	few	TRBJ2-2	TGTGCCAGCAGTCCCGGGGGATTGACCGGGGAGCTGTTTTTT	CASSPGGLTGELFF
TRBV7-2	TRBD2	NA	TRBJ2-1	TGTGCCAGCAGCTTAGGGATAGCGGGGTTCAATGAGCAGTTCTTC	CASSLGIAGFNEQFF
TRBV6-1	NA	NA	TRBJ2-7	TGTGCCAGCAGTGAACAGGGGCAGAAAGGCTACGAGCAGTACTTC	CASSEQGQKGYEQYF
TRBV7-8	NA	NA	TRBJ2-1	TGTGCCAGCAGCTTATTCTCGGTCTACAATGAGCAGTTCTTC	CASSLFSVYNEQFF
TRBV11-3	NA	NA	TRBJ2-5	TGTGCCAGCAGCTTAGGGGCCGGGACTCCCCAAGAGACCCAGTACTTC	CASSLGAGTPQETQYF
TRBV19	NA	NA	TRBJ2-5	TGTGCCAGTAGTATAAGGCAGACCCCCCAAGAGACCCAGTACTTC	CASSIRQTPQETQYF
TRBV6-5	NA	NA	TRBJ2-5	TGTGCCAGAAACACGGAAGCGGAAGAGACCCAGTACTTC	CARNTEAEETQYF
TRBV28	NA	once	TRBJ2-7	TGTGCCAGCAGTTTGTCTAGCGCTCCGCAGTACTTC	CASSLSSAPQYF
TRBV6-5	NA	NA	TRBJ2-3	TGTGCCAGCAGTTACGTACTGAACAGGGGCACAGATACGCAGTATTTT	CASSYVLNRGTDTQYF
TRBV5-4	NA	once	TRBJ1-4	TGTGCCAGCAGCAGTCCGTCAGGGGCAACTAATGAAAAACTGTTTTTT	CASSSPSGATNEKLFF
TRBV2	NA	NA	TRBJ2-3	TGTGCCAGCGCCCGGAGCCGCACAGATACGCAGTATTTT	CASARSRTDTQYF
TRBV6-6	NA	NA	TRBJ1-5	TGTGCCAGCAGGGATCTGGCCCAGCCCCAGCATTTT	CASRDLAQPQHF
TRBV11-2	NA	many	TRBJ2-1	TGTGCCAGCAGCTTAGGGTCAGGGGGAGGGTATGAGCAGTTCTTC	CASSLGSGGGYEQFF
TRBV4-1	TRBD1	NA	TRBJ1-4	TGCGCCAGCAGTCATCCCGGGACAGTGAATGAAAAACTGTTTTTT	CASSHPGTVNEKLFF
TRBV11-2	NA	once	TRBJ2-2	TGTGCCAGCAGGCAGGGGGGGACCGGGGAGCTGTTTTTT	CASRQGGTGELFF
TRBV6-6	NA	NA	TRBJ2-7	TGTGCCAGCAAGCGTGGGCAGGTCTACGAGCAGTACTTC	CASKRGQVYEQYF
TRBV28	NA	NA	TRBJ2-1	TGTGCCAGCAGTGGACCCGACAGAAGCTCCTACAATGAGCAGTTCTTC	CASSGPDRSSYNEQFF
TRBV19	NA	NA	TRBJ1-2	TGTGCCAGTAGTATAGTTTTCCAGGGAGGACTGTATGGCTACACCTTC	CASSIVFQGGLYGYTF
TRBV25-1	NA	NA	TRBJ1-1	TGTGCCAGCAGTGAAGGATGGGGAACTGAAGCTTTCTTT	CASSEGWGTEAFF
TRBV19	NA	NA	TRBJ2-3	TGTGCCAGTCGGCAAGGGATGGCAGATACGCAGTATTTT	CASRQGMADTQYF
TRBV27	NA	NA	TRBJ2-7	TGTGCCAGCAGTTCCCGGGGGTACGAGCAGTACTTC	CASSSRGYEQYF
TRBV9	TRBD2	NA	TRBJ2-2	TGTGCCAGCAGCGTAAGGGGATCGGGAGGGGCCGGGGAGCTGTTTTTT	CASSVRGSGGAGELFF
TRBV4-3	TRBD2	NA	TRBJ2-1	TGCGCCAGCAGCCAAGCGCTAGCGGGAGGAAGGGAGCAGTTCTTC	CASSQALAGGREQFF
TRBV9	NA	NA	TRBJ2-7	TGTGCCAGCAGCGTGGAGGATGGCGCGTACTACGAGCAGTACTTC	CASSVEDGAYYEQYF
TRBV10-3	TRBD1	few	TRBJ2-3	TGTGCCATCAGTGAAAGGGACAGGCCCACAGATACGCAGTATTTT	CAISERDRPTDTQYF
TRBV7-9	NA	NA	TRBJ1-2	TGTGCCAGCAGCTCCGATAGCAGGGTACGCTATGGCTACACCTTC	CASSSDSRVRYGYTF
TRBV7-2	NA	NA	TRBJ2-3	TGTGCCAGCAGCTTGGTGGGAGGAGGGACAGATACGCAGTATTTT	CASSLVGGGTDTQYF
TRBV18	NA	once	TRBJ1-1	TGTGCCAGCTCACCACCGTCCAGGGGTGGCACTGAAGCTTTCTTT	CASSPPSRGGTEAFF
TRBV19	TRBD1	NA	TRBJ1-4	TGTGCCAGCCAACAGGGGGCAAGCGAAAAACTGTTTTTT	CASQQGASEKLFF
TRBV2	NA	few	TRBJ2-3	TGTGCCAGCAGATTGGGACCAACTCAGGGGCAGTATTTT	CASRLGPTQGQYF
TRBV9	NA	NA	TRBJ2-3	TGTGCCAGCAGTCTCGGAGGGGCCGGGGATACGCAGTATTTT	CASSLGGAGDTQYF
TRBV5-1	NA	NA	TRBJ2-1	TGCGCCAGCAGCTTGGTGATAGCCGGTCGTAGGGAGCAGTTCTTC	CASSLVIAGRREQFF
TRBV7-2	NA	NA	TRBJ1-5	TGTGCCAGCAGCTCCCGCGGCGGATCATGGTCGGGCAATCAGCCCCAGCATTTT	CASSSRGGSWSGNQPQHF
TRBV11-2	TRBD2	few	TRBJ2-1	TGTGCCAGCAGCGTCTCAATAGCGGGAGGGCCCCTTGAGCAGTTCTTC	CASSVSIAGGPLEQFF
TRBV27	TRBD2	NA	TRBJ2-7	TGTGCCGAGGCGTCTAGCGGGCCGTTCGTGGGAGGCGAGCAGTACTTC	CAEASSGPFVGGEQYF
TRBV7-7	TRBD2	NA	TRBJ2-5	TGTGCCAGCAGCCCCTCGGGGGGAACAGGACGGGACCAGTACTTC	CASSPSGGTGRDQYF
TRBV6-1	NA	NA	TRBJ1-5	TGTGCCAGCAGTGAAATGGGCGGACCCAATCAGCCCCAGCATTTT	CASSEMGGPNQPQHF
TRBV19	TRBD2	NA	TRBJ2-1	TGTGCCAGTAGTATGGTGCTAGCGGGAATGAATGAGCAGTTCTTC	CASSMVLAGMNEQFF
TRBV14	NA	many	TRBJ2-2	TGTGCCAGCAGCCCGACCCTCACCGGGGAGCTGTTTTTT	CASSPTLTGELFF
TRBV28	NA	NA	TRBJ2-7	TGTGCCAGCAGAGTTCAGAGTTCCTACGAGCAGTACTTC	CASRVQSSYEQYF
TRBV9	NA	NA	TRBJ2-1	TGTGCCAGCAGCGTACGGGAACGAACCTACAATGAGCAGTTCTTC	CASSVRERTYNEQFF
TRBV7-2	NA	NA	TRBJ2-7	TGTGCCAGCAGCTTCGGCCGACCCTACGAGCAGTACTTC	CASSFGRPYEQYF
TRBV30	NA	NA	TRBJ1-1	TGTGCCTGGAGTGCCGGGGTTAGGGACACTGAAGCTTTCTTT	CAWSAGVRDTEAFF
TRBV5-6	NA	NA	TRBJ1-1	TGTGCCAGCAGCCGGATTTTTACAGGCTTGAACACTGAAGCTTTCTTT	CASSRIFTGLNTEAFF
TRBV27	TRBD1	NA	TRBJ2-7	TGTGCCAGCCGAGGACAGGGGTGGTACGAGCAGTACTTC	CASRGQGWYEQYF
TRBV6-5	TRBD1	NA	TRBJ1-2	TGTGCCAGCAGTTACCGGGACAGGGGATATGGCTACACCTTC	CASSYRDRGYGYTF
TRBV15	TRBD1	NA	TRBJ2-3	TGTGCCACCAGCGAACCGACCCTGACAGGGGACACAGATACGCAGTATTTT	CATSEPTLTGDTDTQYF
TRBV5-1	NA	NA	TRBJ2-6	TGCGCCAGCAGCGTTCAGGGTGGCGGGGCCAACGTCCTGACTTTC	CASSVQGGGANVLTF
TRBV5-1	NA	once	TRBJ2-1	TGCGCCAGCAGGGATGTCTTATGGGACGGAAACAATGAGCAGTTCTTC	CASRDVLWDGNNEQFF
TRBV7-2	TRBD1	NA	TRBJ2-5	TGTGCCAGCAGCTTACAGGGGGCAGGAGAGACCCAGTACTTC	CASSLQGAGETQYF
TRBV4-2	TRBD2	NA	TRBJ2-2	TGTGCCAGCAGCCAAGGGATACGCGGGAGGGGCACCGGGGAGCTGTTTTTT	CASSQGIRGRGTGELFF
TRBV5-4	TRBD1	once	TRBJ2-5	TGTGCCAGCAGCTTGAGGACAGGGGAGTGGGAGACCCAGTACTTC	CASSLRTGEWETQYF
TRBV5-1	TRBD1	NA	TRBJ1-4	TGCGCCAGCAGCTTCAAAACAGGGGACAAACTGTTTTTT	CASSFKTGDKLFF
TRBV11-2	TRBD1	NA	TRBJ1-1	TGTGCCAGCAGCTTAGGGCGACAGGGCGGGAACACTGAAGCTTTCTTT	CASSLGRQGGNTEAFF
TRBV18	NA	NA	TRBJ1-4	TGTGCCAGCTCACCAGCCGGGACCACCGAAGTGCTGTTTTTT	CASSPAGTTEVLFF